Each of the 27 T cell receptor beta chains below was sequenced from the same sample in a study of T cells after yellow fever vaccination. TCRdb re-derived calls from the 5' RACE reads in MiXCR, one entry per CDR3 protein. The sample lists about 320,000 distinct CDR3 sequences, 3.5% to 4.5% occurring once. The sample here was PBMCs, taken 15 days after the yellow fever booster vaccination. The receptor source for this set is a man younger than 35 who received the YFV17D yellow fever vaccine.

The chain uses TRBV5-1 and TRBJ2-5; 8 positions match TRBD1. CDR1 and CDR2 from the germline V gene are SGHRS and YFSETQ. CDR3 length: 13 residues. V was clipped by 7 bases and J by 5 bases; unmatched bases: 7. CDR3 in DNA: TGCGCCAGCTCCCGCGGGGACAGGGAGACCCAGTACTTC. Amino acid sequence: CASSRGDRETQYF.

This clonotype was counted at least ten times. The chain recombines TRBV20-1 with TRBJ2-5; no reliable D call. This CDR3 is built from 11 residues. V shed 5 bases and J shed 5 bases, with 9 bases lying between them. Germline V gene sequence: CDR1 DFQATT, CDR2 SNEGSKA (reference sequence). The CDR3 loop reads CSAESWETQYF. DNA of the CDR3: TGCAGTGCTGAGAGCTGGGAGACCCAGTACTTC.

The sample holds a few counts of this clonotype. This chain connects TRBV12-3 or TRBV12-4 to TRBJ1-2; D not certain. Trimming stripped 5 bases from V and 3 bases from J, with 22 bases between. The CDR3 totals 17 residues. Written as DNA, the CDR3 is TGTGCCAGCAGTGAAGTGTTCGGCAGGTCCAATTACTATGGCTACACCTTC. Residues: CASSEVFGRSNYYGYTF.

The chain is built from TRBV4-1 and TRBJ2-7; D uncertain. In germline, CDR1 is MGHRA, CDR2 YSYEKL. This CDR3 is 14 amino acids long. V shed 3 bases and J shed 6 bases, with 15 bases lying between them. CDR3 sequence (DNA): TGCGCCAGCAGCCAGATAGTCCTGACCCGCGAGCAGTACTTC. Its protein is CASSQIVLTREQYF.

Ten or more counts support this clonotype. This rearrangement joins TRBV7-6 to TRBJ2-3, with 7 bases fitting TRBD1. CDR3 length equals 18 residues. The ends lost 5 bases at V and 2 bases at J; junction bases unmatched: 16. CDR1 and CDR2 from the germline V gene are SGHVS and FNYEAQ. The CDR3 nucleotides are TGTGCCAGCAGCACCCCTCGGGGACAGCGATCCCTCACAGATACGCAGTATTTT. It specifies CASSTPRGQRSLTDTQYF. The full variable domain, completed using reference TRBV7-6 and TRBJ2-3, is GAGVSQSPRYKVTKRGQDVALRCDPISGHVSLYWYRQALGQGPEFLTYFNYEAQQDKSGLPNDRFSAERPEGSISTLTIQRTEQRDSAMYRCASSTPRGQRSLTDTQYFGPGTRLTVL.

V and J are TRBV15 and TRBJ2-1; D ambiguous. V lost 2 bases and J 6 bases, leaving 11 bases between the germline ends. There are 14 residues in the CDR3. Germline loops: CDR1 LNHNV, CDR2 YYDKDF (reference sequence). In nucleotides, the CDR3 is TGTGCCACCAGCAGACCACCCGGATTCAATGAGCAGTTCTTC. Encoded protein: CATSRPPGFNEQFF.

The table lists this clonotype with many counts. In DNA form, the CDR3 reads TGTGCCAGCAGCTTAGAGGATATCTATCAGCCCCAGCATTTT. Translating it yields CASSLEDIYQPQHF. The rearrangement links TRBV7-9 to TRBJ1-5; D gene uncertain. The CDR3 sequence is 14 residues long. Trimming took 1 base from V and 5 from J, leaving 9 bases between them. CDR1 is SEHNR and CDR2 is FQNEAQ in the germline V gene (reference sequence).

This clonotype has a handful of counts. The chain combines TRBV25-1 with TRBJ1-4, with 9 positions matching TRBD1. The length of the CDR3 is 13 residues. V was pared by 10 bases and J by 4 bases, with 4 bases of the junction left unmatched. Germline lookup yields CDR1 MGHDK and CDR2 SYGVNS. CDR3 in DNA: TGTGCCACCTCGGGACAGGGTAATGAAAAACTGTTTTTT. Protein: CATSGQGNEKLFF.

A few counts support this clonotype. This chain links TRBV9 with TRBJ2-1; D perhaps matches TRBD2 (5 bases). Trimming cost V 0 bases and J 0 bases, with 16 bases left between them. The CDR3 has 18 amino acids. Germline values: CDR1 SGDLS, CDR2 YYNGEE. CDR3 amino acids: CASSVVANSLSSYNEQFF. DNA for the CDR3: TGTGCCAGCAGCGTAGTAGCGAACAGCTTGAGCTCCTACAATGAGCAGTTCTTC.

This clonotype was detected a few times. This rearrangement joins TRBV4-1 to TRBJ1-1, with D tentatively TRBD1 (5 bases). Trimming cost V 0 bases and J 0 bases, with 11 bases left between them. The CDR3 extends over 16 amino acids. Germline-derived CDR1 and CDR2 are MGHRA and YSYEKL. CDR3 amino acids: CASSQDVSGMNTEAFF. The CDR3 DNA sequence: TGCGCCAGCAGCCAAGACGTCTCAGGGATGAACACTGAAGCTTTCTTT.

This chain links TRBV4-1 with TRBJ2-7; TRBD2 is a possible D gene (5 bases). Germline V lookup: CDR1 MGHRA, CDR2 YSYEKL. The CDR3 spans 13 residues. The V gene lost 2 bases and the J gene lost 4 bases, with 9 bases spanning the gap. The CDR3 sequence is CASSQPGDYEQYF. In DNA, the CDR3 is TGCGCCAGCAGCCAACCCGGGGATTACGAGCAGTACTTC.

This clonotype was detected ten times or more. The rearrangement joins TRBV4-1 to TRBJ2-7, with TRBD1 as a possible D gene (6 bases). The CDR3 covers 16 residues. Trimming took off 3 bases at V and 4 bases at J, with 19 bases between the two ends. Germline V lookup: CDR1 MGHRA, CDR2 YSYEKL. The CDR3 DNA sequence: TGCGCCAGCAGCCACGTTATGGGGGCCGAGGCGTACGAGCAGTACGTC. Amino acid sequence: CASSHVMGAEAYEQYV.

In this sample, this clonotype turned up a few times. The chain uses TRBV10-3 and TRBJ2-2; tentative D call: TRBD1 (5 bases). The V and J ends lost 3 bases and 6 bases respectively, with 5 bases between them. This CDR3 spans 12 amino acids. The germline CDR1 and CDR2 sequences are ENHRY and SYGVKD. The CDR3 sequence: CAISDRAGELFF. Written as DNA, the CDR3 is TGTGCCATCAGTGACAGGGCCGGGGAGCTGTTTTTT.

J is TRBJ2-7 and V is TRBV12-3 or TRBV12-4, with 7 positions matching TRBD1. Unmatched junction bases numbered 7, after V lost 5 bases and J lost 3 bases. The CDR3 spans 14 residues. The DNA for the CDR3 is TGTGCCAGCAGTCCACAGGGGTATAGCTACGAGCAGTACTTC. Its translation: CASSPQGYSYEQYF.

The V gene is TRBV29-1, the J gene TRBJ1-2; D remains ambiguous. The V end was cut by 1 base, the J end by 8 bases, with 8 bases between. The germline V gene encodes CDR1 SQVTM and CDR2 ANQGSEA. This CDR3 contains 11 residues. CDR3 in amino acids: CSVEASGGYTF. CDR3 in DNA: TGCAGCGTTGAAGCCTCGGGAGGCTACACCTTC.

This clonotype was picked up many times. CDR3 loop: CASSFYRTRDNEQFF. The CDR3 DNA follows: TGTGCCAGCAGTTTTTATCGCACCCGGGACAATGAGCAGTTCTTC. The chain joins TRBV12-3 or TRBV12-4 to TRBJ2-1; no definite D call. The CDR3 is 15 amino acids. V dropped 3 bases and J dropped 5 bases, with 14 bases sitting between them.

This clonotype was seen repeatedly, ten times or more. The chain is built from TRBV6-6 and TRBJ2-2, with D unclear. This CDR3 has 13 amino acids. V was cut by 7 bases and J by 7 bases, with 13 bases left in between. CDR1 MNHNY and CDR2 SVGAGI come from the germline V gene (reference sequence). CDR3 region: CASTIDWGGELFF. CDR3 bases: TGTGCCAGCACCATAGATTGGGGCGGGGAGCTGTTTTTT.

This clonotype was seen at least ten times. V usage is TRBV12-3 or TRBV12-4 and J usage is TRBJ1-1; perhaps TRBD1 as D (6 bases). CDR3 size: 15 residues. V lost 7 bases and J 0 bases, leaving 15 bases between the germline ends. CDR3 region: CASTKGGRVNTEAFF. The DNA for the CDR3 is TGTGCCAGCACCAAAGGGGGGAGGGTGAACACTGAAGCTTTCTTT.

The sample holds many counts of this clonotype. This sequence joins TRBV29-1 and TRBJ1-2, with D perhaps matching TRBD1 (5 bases). Deletions cut 4 bases from V and 7 bases from J, with 25 bases between. Germline assignment: CDR1 SQVTM and CDR2 ANQGSEA. The CDR3 is 16 residues long. The CDR3 reads CSVASRGRAYLFGYTF. The CDR3 DNA sequence: TGCAGCGTTGCGTCCCGGGGCAGGGCGTACCTTTTTGGCTACACCTTC.

CDR3 sequence: CSANSGGANEQFF. The CDR3 region has the DNA TGCAGTGCTAATAGCGGGGGGGCCAATGAGCAGTTCTTC. This chain uses TRBV20-1 with TRBJ2-1, with TRBD2 matching 11 bases. CDR1 is DFQATT, CDR2 SNEGSKA, per germline (reference sequence). The junction had 2 bases not matched to a gene; V was cut back by 4 bases and J by 6 bases. This CDR3 spans 13 amino acids.

In this sample, this clonotype turned up many times. This chain joins TRBV12-3 or TRBV12-4 and TRBJ1-2, with 8 bases that match TRBD1. J lost 7 bases, V lost 6 bases, and 4 bases had no gene match. The CDR3 covers 12 residues. CDR3 coding DNA: TGTGCCAGCAGCTACACAGGGGGTGGCTACACCTTC. This encodes CASSYTGGGYTF.

The J gene is TRBJ1-3, the V gene TRBV19; D is possibly TRBD1 (5 bases). Germline CDR1 and CDR2: LNHDA and SQIVND (reference sequence). V gave up 3 bases and J gave up 1 base, with 10 bases separating them. The CDR3 is made up of 15 amino acids. The CDR3 sequence: CASSIIEGSGNTIYF. The CDR3 DNA reads TGTGCCAGTAGTATTATCGAGGGGTCTGGAAACACCATATATTTT. Drawing the rest from reference TRBV19 and TRBJ1-3, the complete variable domain is DGGITQSPKYLFRKEGQNVTLSCEQNLNHDAMYWYRQDPGQGLRLIYYSQIVNDFQKGDIAEGYSVSREKKESFPLTVTSAQKNPTAFYLCASSIIEGSGNTIYFGEGSWLTVV.

There are a few counts of this clonotype. This sequence joins TRBV20-1 and TRBJ1-6, with a possible D match to TRBD1 (5 bases). CDR1 is DFQATT and CDR2 is SNEGSKA in the germline V gene (reference sequence). Trimming removed 1 base from V and 8 bases from J, with 12 bases in between. The CDR3 runs 14 residues. The CDR3 DNA reads TGCAGTGCTAGAGCCCGGGACGGCTATTCACCCCTCCACTTT. It encodes CSARARDGYSPLHF.

This clonotype was counted between two and nine times. The chain uses TRBV29-1 and TRBJ2-7; tentatively, D is TRBD1 or TRBD2 (5 bases each). The ends were cut back, 1 base at V and 2 bases at J, with 9 bases in the middle. This CDR3 comprises 13 residues. Germline CDR1 is SQVTM and CDR2 is ANQGSEA. The CDR3 loop is CSVEGDGPYEQYF. For the CDR3, the DNA is TGCAGCGTTGAAGGGGACGGACCCTACGAGCAGTACTTC.

This clonotype showed up many times. CDR3 sequence reads: CASSQVGNTIYF. The CDR3 nucleotides read TGTGCCAGCAGCCAGGTTGGGAACACCATATATTTT. The genes are TRBV7-9 and TRBJ1-3; no clear D gene. The V gene's germline CDR1 is SEHNR and CDR2 FQNEAQ (reference sequence). The CDR3 is made up of 12 amino acids. The V end lost 5 bases, the J end lost 7 bases, and 9 bases lay between the germline ends.

This clonotype was seen repeatedly, ten times or more. CDR3 region: CSARDRGPNEQYF. The DNA for the CDR3 is TGCAGTGCTAGAGATCGGGGGCCGAATGAGCAGTACTTC. The chain joins TRBV20-1 to TRBJ2-7; D might be TRBD1 or TRBD2, each matching 6 bases. Looked up from germline, CDR1 is DFQATT and CDR2 is SNEGSKA (reference sequence). The CDR3 consists of 13 residues. The V end lost 0 bases, the J end lost 7 bases, and 13 bases lay between the germline ends.

This clonotype was observed at least ten times. The V and J genes are TRBV21-1 and TRBJ2-7; the table's TRBD1 call for D was not verified on the DNA. TRBV21-1 is marked as a pseudogene. The CDR3 consists of 18 residues. The CDR3 loop is CASSKVLSGQGAAYEQYF. The CDR3 nucleotides are TGTGCCAGCAGCAAAGTACTCAGCGGACAGGGGGCGGCCTACGAGCAGTACTTC.